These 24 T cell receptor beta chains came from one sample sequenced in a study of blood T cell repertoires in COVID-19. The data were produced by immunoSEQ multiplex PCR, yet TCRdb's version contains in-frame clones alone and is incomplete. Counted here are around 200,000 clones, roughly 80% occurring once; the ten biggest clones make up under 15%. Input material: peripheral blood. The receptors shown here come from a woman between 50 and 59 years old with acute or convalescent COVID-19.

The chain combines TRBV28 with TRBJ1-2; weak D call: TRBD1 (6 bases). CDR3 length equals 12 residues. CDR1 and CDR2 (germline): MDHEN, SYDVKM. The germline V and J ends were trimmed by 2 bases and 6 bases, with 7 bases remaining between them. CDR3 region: CASSLQGNGYTF. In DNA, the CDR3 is TGTGCCAGCAGTTTACAGGGGAATGGCTACACCTTC.

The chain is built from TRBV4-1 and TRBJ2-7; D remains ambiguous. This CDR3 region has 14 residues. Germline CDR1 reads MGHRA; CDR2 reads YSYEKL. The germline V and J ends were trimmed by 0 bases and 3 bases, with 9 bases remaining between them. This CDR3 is CASSQDPYNYEQYF. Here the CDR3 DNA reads TGCGCCAGCAGCCAAGATCCATACAACTACGAGCAGTACTTC.

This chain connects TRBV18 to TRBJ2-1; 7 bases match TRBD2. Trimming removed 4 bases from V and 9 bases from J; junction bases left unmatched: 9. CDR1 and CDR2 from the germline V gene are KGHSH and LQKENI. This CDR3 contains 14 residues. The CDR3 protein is CASSLGLDSTEQFF. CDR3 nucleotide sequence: TGTGCCAGCTCACTCGGACTAGACAGTACTGAGCAGTTCTTC.

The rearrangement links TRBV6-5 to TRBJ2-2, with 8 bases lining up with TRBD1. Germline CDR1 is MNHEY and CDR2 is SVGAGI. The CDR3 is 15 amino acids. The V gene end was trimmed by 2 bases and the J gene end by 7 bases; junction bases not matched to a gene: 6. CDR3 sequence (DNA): TGTGCCAGCAGTTACGAACAGGGGGTGAGCGGGGAGCTGTTTTTT. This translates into CASSYEQGVSGELFF.

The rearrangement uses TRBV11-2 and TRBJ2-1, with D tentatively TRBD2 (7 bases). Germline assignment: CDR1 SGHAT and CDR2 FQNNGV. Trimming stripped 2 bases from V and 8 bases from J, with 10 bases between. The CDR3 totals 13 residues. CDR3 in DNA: TGTGCCAGCAGCTTACCGGGGGGCGATGAGCAGTTCTTC. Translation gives CASSLPGGDEQFF.

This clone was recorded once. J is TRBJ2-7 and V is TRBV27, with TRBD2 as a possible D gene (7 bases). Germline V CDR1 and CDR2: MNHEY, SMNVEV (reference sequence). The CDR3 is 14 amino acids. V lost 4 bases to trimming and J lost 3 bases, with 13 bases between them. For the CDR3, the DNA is TGTGCCAGCAGTTCGGGGGGCGGGAGCTACGAGCAGTACTTC. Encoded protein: CASSSGGGSYEQYF.

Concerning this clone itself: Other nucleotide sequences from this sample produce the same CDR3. For the CDR3, the DNA is TGTGCCACCAGCAGAGATCCCGCAGATACGCAGTATTTT. It translates to CATSRDPADTQYF. The J gene is TRBJ2-3, the V gene TRBV15, with unresolved D. The length of the CDR3 is 13 residues. Germline V lookup: CDR1 LNHNV, CDR2 YYDKDF (reference sequence). V was pared by 0 bases and J by 4 bases, with 5 bases between.

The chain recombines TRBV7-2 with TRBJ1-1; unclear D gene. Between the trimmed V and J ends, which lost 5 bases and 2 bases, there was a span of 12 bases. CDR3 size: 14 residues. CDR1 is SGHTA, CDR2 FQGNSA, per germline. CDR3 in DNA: TGTGCCAGCAGCGCCAGACGGACTAACACTGAAGCTTTCTTT. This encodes CASSARRTNTEAFF. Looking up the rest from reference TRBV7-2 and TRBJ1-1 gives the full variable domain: GAGVSQSPSNKVTEKGKDVELRCDPISGHTALYWYRQSLGQGLEFLIYFQGNSAPDKSGLPSDRFSAERTGGSVSTLTIQRTQQEDSAVYLCASSARRTNTEAFFGQGTRLTVV.

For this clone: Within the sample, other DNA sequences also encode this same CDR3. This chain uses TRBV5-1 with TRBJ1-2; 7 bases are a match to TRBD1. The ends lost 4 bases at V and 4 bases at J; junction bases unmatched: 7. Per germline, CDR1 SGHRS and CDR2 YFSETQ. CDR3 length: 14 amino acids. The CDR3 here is CASSLRQGSYGYTF. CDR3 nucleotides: TGCGCCAGCAGCCTCCGACAGGGTTCCTATGGCTACACCTTC.

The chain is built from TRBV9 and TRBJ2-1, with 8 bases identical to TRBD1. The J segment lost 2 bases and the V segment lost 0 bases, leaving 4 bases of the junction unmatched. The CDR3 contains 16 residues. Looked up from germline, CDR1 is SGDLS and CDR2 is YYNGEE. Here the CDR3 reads CASSVVGTGAYNEQFF. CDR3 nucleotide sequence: TGTGCCAGCAGCGTAGTAGGGACAGGCGCCTACAATGAGCAGTTCTTC.

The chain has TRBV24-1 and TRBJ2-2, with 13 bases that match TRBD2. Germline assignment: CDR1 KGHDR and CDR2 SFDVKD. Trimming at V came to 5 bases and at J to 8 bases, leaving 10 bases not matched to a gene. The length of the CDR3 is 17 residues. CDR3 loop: CATSGTSGGSPRGELFF. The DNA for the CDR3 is TGTGCCACCAGTGGGACTAGCGGGGGATCTCCGAGAGGGGAGCTGTTTTTT.

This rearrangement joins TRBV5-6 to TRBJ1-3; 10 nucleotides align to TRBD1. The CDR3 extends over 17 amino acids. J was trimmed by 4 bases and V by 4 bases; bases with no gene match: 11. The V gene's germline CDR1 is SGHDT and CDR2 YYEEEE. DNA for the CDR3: TGTGCCAGCAGCCTCCTGAGGGGACAGGGGACAGGAAACACCATATATTTT. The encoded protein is CASSLLRGQGTGNTIYF.

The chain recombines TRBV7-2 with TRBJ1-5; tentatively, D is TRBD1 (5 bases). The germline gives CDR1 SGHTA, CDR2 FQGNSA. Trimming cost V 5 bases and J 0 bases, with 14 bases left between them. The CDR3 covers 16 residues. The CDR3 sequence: CASSRDSSYSNQPQHF. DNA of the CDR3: TGTGCCAGCAGCCGCGACAGTTCATATAGCAATCAGCCCCAGCATTTT.

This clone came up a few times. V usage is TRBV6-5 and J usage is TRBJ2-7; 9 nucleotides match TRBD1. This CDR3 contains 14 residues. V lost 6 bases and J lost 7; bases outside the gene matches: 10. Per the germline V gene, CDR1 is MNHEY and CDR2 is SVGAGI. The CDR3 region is CASRTPGQGFEQYF. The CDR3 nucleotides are TGTGCCAGCAGGACCCCGGGACAGGGTTTTGAGCAGTACTTC.

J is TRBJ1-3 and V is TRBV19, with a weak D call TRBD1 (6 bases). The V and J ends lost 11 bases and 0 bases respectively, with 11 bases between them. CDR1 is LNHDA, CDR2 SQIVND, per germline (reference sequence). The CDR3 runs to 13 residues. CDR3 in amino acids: CAARQDSGNTIYF. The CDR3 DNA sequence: TGTGCCGCCAGACAGGACTCTGGAAACACCATATATTTT.

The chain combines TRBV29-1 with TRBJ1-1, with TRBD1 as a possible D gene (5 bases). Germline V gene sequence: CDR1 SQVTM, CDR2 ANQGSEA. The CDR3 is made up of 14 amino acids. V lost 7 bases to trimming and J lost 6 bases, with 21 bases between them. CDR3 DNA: TGCAGCGCCCCGGCCGGGGGAAGAGCTTCTGAAGCTTTCTTT. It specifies CSAPAGGRASEAFF.

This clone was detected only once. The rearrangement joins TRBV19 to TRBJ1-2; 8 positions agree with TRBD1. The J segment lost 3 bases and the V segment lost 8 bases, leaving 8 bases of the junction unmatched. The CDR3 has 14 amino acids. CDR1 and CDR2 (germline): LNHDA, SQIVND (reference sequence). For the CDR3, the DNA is TGTGCCAGTTCGAGGACAGGGTTAGACTATGGCTACACCTTC. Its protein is CASSRTGLDYGYTF.

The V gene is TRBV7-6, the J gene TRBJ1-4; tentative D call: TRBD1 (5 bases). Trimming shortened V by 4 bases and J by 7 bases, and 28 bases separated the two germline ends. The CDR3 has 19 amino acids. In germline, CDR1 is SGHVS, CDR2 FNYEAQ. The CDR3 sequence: CASSSPLGAAQGGSEKLFF. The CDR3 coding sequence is TGTGCCAGCAGCTCCCCCTTAGGGGCCGCTCAGGGCGGGAGTGAAAAACTGTTTTTT.

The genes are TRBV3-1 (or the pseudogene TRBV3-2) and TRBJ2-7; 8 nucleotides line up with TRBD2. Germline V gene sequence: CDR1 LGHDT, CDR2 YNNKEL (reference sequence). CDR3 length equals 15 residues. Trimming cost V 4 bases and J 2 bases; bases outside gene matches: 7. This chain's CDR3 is CASSPLAGTAYEQYF. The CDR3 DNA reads TGTGCCAGCAGCCCCTTAGCGGGAACGGCCTACGAGCAGTACTTC.

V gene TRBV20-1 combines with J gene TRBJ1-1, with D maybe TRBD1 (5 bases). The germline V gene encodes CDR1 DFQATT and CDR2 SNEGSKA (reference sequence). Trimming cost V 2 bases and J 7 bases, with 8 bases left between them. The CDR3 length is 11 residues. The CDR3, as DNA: TGCAGTGCTAGACCAGGGATTGAAGCTTTCTTT. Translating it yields CSARPGIEAFF.

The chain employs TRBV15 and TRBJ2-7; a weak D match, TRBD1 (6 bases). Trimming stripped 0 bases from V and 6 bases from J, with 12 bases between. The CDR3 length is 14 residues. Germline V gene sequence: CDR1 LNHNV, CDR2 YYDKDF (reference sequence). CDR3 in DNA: TGTGCCACCAGCAGAGATTTGGGGGCCTTCGAGCAGTACTTC. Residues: CATSRDLGAFEQYF.

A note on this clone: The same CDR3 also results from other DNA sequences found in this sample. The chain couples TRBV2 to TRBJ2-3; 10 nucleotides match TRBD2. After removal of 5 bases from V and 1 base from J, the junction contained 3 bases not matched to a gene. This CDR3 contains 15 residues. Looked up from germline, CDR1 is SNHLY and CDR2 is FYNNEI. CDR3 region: CASSRTSGRTDTQYF. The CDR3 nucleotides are TGTGCCAGCAGTCGGACTAGCGGCCGCACAGATACGCAGTATTTT.

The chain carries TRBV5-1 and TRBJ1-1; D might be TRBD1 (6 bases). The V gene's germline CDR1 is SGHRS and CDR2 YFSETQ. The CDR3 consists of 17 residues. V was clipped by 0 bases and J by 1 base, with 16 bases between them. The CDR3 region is CASSLVGGRVRNTEAFF. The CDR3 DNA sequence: TGCGCCAGCAGCTTGGTGGGGGGGCGCGTCAGGAACACTGAAGCTTTCTTT.

As DNA, the CDR3 is TGTGCCAGCAGTTTCCGGGGGATAGGTGGCTACACCTTC. Protein product: CASSFRGIGGYTF. The chain links TRBV28 to TRBJ1-2; D is possibly TRBD1 (5 bases). Trimming shortened V by 3 bases and J by 7 bases, and 12 bases separated the two germline ends. Germline assignment: CDR1 MDHEN and CDR2 SYDVKM. The CDR3 covers 13 residues.